This paragraph reports one T cell receptor (beta chain). The assay was immunoSEQ multiplex PCR, and TCRdb's table has in-frame clones only and misses some. The profile shows 300,000 to 350,000 clones, 75% to 95% of them singletons. Germline V gene sequence: CDR1 LGHDT, CDR2 YNNKEL (reference sequence). The CDR3 totals 14 residues. V lost 2 bases and J 3 bases, leaving 11 bases between the germline ends. This specimen comes from a study of blood T cell repertoires in COVID-19. About the study: Whether acute or convalescent, the COVID-19 samples came from the United States, Italy and Spain. The cDNA or gDNA used as material had been derived from T cells, B-cell-depleted T cells, or PBMCs.

The receptor was derived from a woman in her 30s with COVID-19, enrolled during active disease. Sequencing was performed on peripheral blood. The V gene is TRBV3-1 (or the pseudogene TRBV3-2), the J gene TRBJ2-7; the D gene is possibly TRBD1 (5 bases). The CDR3 DNA reads as TGTGCCAGCAGCCAAACGAAGGGGATCTACGAGCAGTACTTC. Translation gives CASSQTKGIYEQYF.